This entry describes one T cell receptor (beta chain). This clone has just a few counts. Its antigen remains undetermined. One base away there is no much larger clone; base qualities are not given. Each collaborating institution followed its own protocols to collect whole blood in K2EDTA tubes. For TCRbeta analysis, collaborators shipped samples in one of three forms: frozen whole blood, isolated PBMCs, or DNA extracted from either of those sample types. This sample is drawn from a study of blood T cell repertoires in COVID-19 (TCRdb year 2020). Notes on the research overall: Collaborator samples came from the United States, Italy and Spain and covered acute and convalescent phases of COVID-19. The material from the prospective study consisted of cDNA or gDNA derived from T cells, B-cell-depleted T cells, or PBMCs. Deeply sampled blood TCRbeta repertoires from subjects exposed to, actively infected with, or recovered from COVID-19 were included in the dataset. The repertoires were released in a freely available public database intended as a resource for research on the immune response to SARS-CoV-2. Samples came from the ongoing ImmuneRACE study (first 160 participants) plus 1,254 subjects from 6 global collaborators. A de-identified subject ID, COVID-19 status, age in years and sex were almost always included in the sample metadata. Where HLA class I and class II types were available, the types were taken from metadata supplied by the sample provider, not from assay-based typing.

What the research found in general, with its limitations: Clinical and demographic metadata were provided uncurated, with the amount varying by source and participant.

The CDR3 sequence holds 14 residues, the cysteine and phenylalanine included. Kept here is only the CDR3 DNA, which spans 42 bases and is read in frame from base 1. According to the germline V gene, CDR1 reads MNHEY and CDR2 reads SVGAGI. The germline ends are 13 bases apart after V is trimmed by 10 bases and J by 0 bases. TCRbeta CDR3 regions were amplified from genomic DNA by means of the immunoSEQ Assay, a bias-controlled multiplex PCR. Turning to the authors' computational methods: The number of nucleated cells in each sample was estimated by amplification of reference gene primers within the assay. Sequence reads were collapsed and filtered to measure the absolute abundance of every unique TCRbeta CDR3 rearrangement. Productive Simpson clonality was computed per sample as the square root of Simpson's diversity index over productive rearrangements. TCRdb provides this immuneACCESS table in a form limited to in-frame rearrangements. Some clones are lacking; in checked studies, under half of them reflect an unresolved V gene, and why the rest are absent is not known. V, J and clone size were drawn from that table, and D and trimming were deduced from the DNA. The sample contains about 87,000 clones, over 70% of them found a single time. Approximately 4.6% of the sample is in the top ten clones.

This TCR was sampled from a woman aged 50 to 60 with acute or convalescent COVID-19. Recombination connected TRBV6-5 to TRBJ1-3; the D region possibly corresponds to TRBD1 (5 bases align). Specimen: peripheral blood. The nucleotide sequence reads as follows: TGTGCCACCCTTGACAGAACCTCTGGAAACACCATATATTTT. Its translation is CATLDRTSGNTIYF.